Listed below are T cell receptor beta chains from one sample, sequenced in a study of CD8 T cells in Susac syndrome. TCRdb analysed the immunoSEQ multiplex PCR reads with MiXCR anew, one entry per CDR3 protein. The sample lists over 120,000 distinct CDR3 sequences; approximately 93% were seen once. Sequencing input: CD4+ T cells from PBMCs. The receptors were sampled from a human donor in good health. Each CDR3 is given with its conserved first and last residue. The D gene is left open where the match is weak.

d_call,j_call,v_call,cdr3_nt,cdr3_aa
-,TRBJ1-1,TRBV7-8,TGTGCCAGCAGCTTAGCGTACAGGGCGGGCACTGAAGCTTTCTTT,CASSLAYRAGTEAFF
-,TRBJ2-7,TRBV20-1,TGCAGTGCTGTCAGGGGCTACGAGCAGTACTTC,CSAVRGYEQYF
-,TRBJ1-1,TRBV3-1,TGTGCCAGCAGCCAAGAAGGGTCTGCCGGCACTGAAGCTTTCTTT,CASSQEGSAGTEAFF
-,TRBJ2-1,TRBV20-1,TGCAGTGCTAGAGGGGATTTCGGGAGCTCCTACAATGAGCAGTTCTTC,CSARGDFGSSYNEQFF
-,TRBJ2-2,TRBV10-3,TGTGCCATCAGTGAGTCAGGAGCGAACACCGGGGAGCTGTTTTTT,CAISESGANTGELFF
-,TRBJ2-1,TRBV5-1,TGCGCCAGCAGCTTGGGCCTAGTGGGCAATGAGCAGTTCTTC,CASSLGLVGNEQFF
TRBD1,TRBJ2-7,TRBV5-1,TGCGCCAGCAGTACCGAGGGACAGGGGGCTTCCTACGAGCAGTACTTC,CASSTEGQGASYEQYF
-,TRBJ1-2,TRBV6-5,TGTGCCAGCAGCCCGTCAGGGTTAGGCGGCTACACCTTC,CASSPSGLGGYTF
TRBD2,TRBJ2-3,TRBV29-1,TGCAGCGAGAGCGGGAGGGCTGGCACAGATACGCAGTATTTT,CSESGRAGTDTQYF
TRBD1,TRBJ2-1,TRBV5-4,TGTGCCAGCAGCCCGACTGCCGGGACAGGGGTCAATGAGCAGTTCTTC,CASSPTAGTGVNEQFF
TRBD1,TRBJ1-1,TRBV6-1,TGTGCCAGCACCACCACAGGGGAAGGAGCTTTCTTT,CASTTTGEGAFF
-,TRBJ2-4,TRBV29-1,TGCAGCGTTAAAAGGACGACTCAAAACATTCAGTACTTC,CSVKRTTQNIQYF
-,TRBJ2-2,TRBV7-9,TGTGCCAGCTCAACGGGACTCCTGAACACCGGGGAGCTGTTTTTT,CASSTGLLNTGELFF
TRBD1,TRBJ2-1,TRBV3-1,TGTGCCAGCAGCCGACAGGGCCTTTACAATGAGCAGTTCTTC,CASSRQGLYNEQFF
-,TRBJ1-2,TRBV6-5,TGTGCCAGCAGTGCCCCGCGGGGGAAGAGTGGCTACACCTTC,CASSAPRGKSGYTF
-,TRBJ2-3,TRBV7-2,TGTGCCAGCAGTCAAACGGGTTACACAGATACGCAGTATTTT,CASSQTGYTDTQYF
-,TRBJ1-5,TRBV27,TGTGCCAGCAGTTTCGCGGGTCAGCCCCAGCATTTT,CASSFAGQPQHF